This TCR beta chain was captured by sequencing in a study of blood T cell repertoires in COVID-19. Study background: The analysed material was cDNA or gDNA that came from T cells, B-cell-depleted T cells, or PBMCs.

Participants spanned ages roughly 18 to 90 years and resided in about two dozen US areas. Generated by immunoSEQ multiplex PCR, the TCRdb table keeps only in-frame clones and is missing some. The sample comprises some 500,000 clones, 85% to 90% of which are singletons, and 1.8% rests with the top ten. The source is a woman aged 40 to 50 who had recovered from COVID-19. Sequencing used PBMCs or T cells enriched from blood (not recorded which).

The CDR3 reads CASSHAVGVGHQETQYF. The CDR3 nucleotides are TGTGCCAGCAGCCATGCCGTCGGTGTGGGCCACCAAGAGACCCAGTACTTC. V usage is TRBV27 and J usage is TRBJ2-5; D uncertain. The CDR3 sequence is 17 residues long. The germline gives CDR1 MNHEY, CDR2 SMNVEV (reference sequence). V was pared by 6 bases and J by 0 bases, with 20 bases between.